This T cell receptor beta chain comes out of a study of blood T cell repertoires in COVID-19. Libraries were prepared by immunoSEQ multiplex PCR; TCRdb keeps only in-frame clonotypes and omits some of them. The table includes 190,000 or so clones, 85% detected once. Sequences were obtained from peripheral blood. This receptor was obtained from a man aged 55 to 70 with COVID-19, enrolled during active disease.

For the CDR3, the DNA is TGTGCCAGCTCATCCGGACAGCTGGTCACTGAAGCTTTCTTT. Its translation: CASSSGQLVTEAFF. The V gene is TRBV18, the J gene TRBJ1-1; weak D call: TRBD1 (6 bases). Trimming left V 5 bases short and J 4 bases short, with 14 bases between. Germline lookup yields CDR1 KGHSH and CDR2 LQKENI. The CDR3 runs 14 residues.